The 16 T cell receptor beta chains below come from one sample, sequenced in a study of blood T cell repertoires in COVID-19 (dated by TCRdb to 2020 to 2022). Receptors were amplified or captured by the immunoSEQ multiplex PCR assay. Entries here come from immuneACCESS through TCRdb and include only in-frame sequences with V and J called. Some clones fail to appear in such tables; in the studies checked, an unresolved V gene covers under half of the shortfall, and the cause of the remainder is unknown. Present in this sample are around 150,000 clones, roughly 88% of which were seen just once. The ten most abundant clones make up about 2% of the sample. The sequenced sample consisted of peripheral blood. The receptor set was obtained from a man aged 18 to 35 with acute or convalescent COVID-19.

The rearrangement joins TRBV19 to TRBJ2-3, with a weak D call TRBD1 (5 bases). Germline CDR1 LNHDA, CDR2 SQIVND (reference sequence). V was shortened by 3 bases and J by 2 bases, with 12 bases between the two germline ends. The CDR3 runs 15 residues. CDR3 residues: CASSISGSYTDTQYF. Here the CDR3 DNA reads TGTGCCAGTAGTATTTCAGGGTCCTACACAGATACGCAGTATTTT.

The chain employs TRBV2 and TRBJ1-1; 9 nucleotides line up with TRBD1. The V and J ends lost 5 bases and 8 bases, in that order; junction bases with no gene match: 12. Germline-derived CDR1 and CDR2 are SNHLY and FYNNEI. The CDR3 sequence is 15 residues long. CDR3 DNA: TGTGCCAGCAGTACGGGGACAGGGAGTGTGAGCGAAGCTTTCTTT. Translating it yields CASSTGTGSVSEAFF.

The genes are TRBV2 and TRBJ1-2, with D hard to call. Trimming pared 6 bases from V and 4 bases from J, leaving 6 bases between. The CDR3 runs to 11 residues. Per germline, CDR1 SNHLY and CDR2 FYNNEI. Here the CDR3 DNA reads TGTGCCAGCAGGGCGGGCTATGGCTACACCTTC. This encodes CASRAGYGYTF.

The chain couples TRBV23-1 to TRBJ1-2, with 8 bases aligning to TRBD1. TRBV23-1 is an ORF; its function is uncertain. Trimming removed 0 bases from V and 6 bases from J; junction bases left unmatched: 6. The CDR3 length is 15 residues. The CDR3 coding sequence is TGCGCCAGCAGTCAATCGGACAGGGACCCGAATGGCTACACCTTC. Translation: CASSQSDRDPNGYTF.

The chain links TRBV18 to TRBJ1-6; D is unresolved. CDR3 size: 16 residues. Germline values: CDR1 KGHSH, CDR2 LQKENI. Trimming stripped 3 bases from V and 5 bases from J, with 14 bases between. The CDR3 is CASSPKAQRHNSPLHF. The CDR3 DNA is TGTGCCAGCTCACCTAAGGCCCAGCGGCATAATTCACCCCTCCACTTT.

The chain has TRBV6-6 and TRBJ1-6; possibly TRBD1 for D (6 bases). The germline CDR1 and CDR2 sequences are MNHNY and SVGAGI (reference sequence). V was trimmed by 5 bases and J by 6 bases, leaving 20 bases between them. The CDR3 spans 17 residues. The CDR3 loop is CASSLGVDRRFNSPLHF. CDR3 nucleotide sequence: TGTGCCAGCAGTCTAGGGGTGGACAGAAGGTTTAATTCACCCCTCCACTTT.

This clone was seen only a few times. The chain employs TRBV6-4 and TRBJ1-2; 7 bases align to TRBD1. The CDR3 totals 15 residues. The germline gives CDR1 MRHNA, CDR2 SNTAGT. V lost 2 bases and J lost 8; bases outside the gene matches: 11. The CDR3 nucleotides are TGTGCCAGCAGTGACCGGTTAGGGGGCACAGGGGGCTACACCTTC. This sequence encodes CASSDRLGGTGGYTF.

The chain recombines TRBV7-9 with TRBJ2-7; 11 bases line up with TRBD2. Germline V gives CDR1 SEHNR, CDR2 FQNEAQ (reference sequence). Trimming removed 4 bases from V and 2 bases from J; junction bases left unmatched: 10. This CDR3 comprises 17 residues. CDR3 sequence (DNA): TGTGCCAGCAGCTCGAACCTAGGGACTAGCGGAACCTACGAGCAGTACTTC. Protein product: CASSSNLGTSGTYEQYF.

The chain recombines TRBV15 with TRBJ1-5; D is unclear. V lost 5 bases to trimming and J lost 2 bases, with 16 bases between them. The V gene's germline CDR1 is LNHNV and CDR2 YYDKDF (reference sequence). The CDR3 is 16 residues long. The CDR3 region is CATSAQTGIGNQPQHF. CDR3 coding DNA: TGTGCCACCAGCGCGCAGACGGGGATCGGCAATCAGCCCCAGCATTTT.

The chain employs TRBV19 and TRBJ1-3; weak D call: TRBD1 (6 bases). Trimming shortened V by 6 bases and J by 0 bases, and 12 bases separated the two germline ends. CDR3 length: 15 residues. Germline lookup yields CDR1 LNHDA and CDR2 SQIVND (reference sequence). The CDR3 reads CASRDRGGSGNTIYF. The CDR3 nucleotides are TGTGCCAGTAGAGACAGAGGGGGCTCTGGAAACACCATATATTTT.

The chain recombines TRBV10-2 with TRBJ1-1; 10 nucleotides match TRBD1. Trimming removed 7 bases from V and 5 bases from J; junction bases left unmatched: 13. Germline V gene lookup returns CDR1 WSHSY and CDR2 SAAADI. This CDR3 contains 16 residues. In DNA, the CDR3 is TGCGCCAGCACACGGGCCGTGGGGACAGGGGAGACTGAAGCTTTCTTT. Its translation is CASTRAVGTGETEAFF.

V gene TRBV19 combines with J gene TRBJ2-3, with unresolved D. The V and J ends lost 10 bases and 6 bases respectively, with 8 bases between them. This CDR3 region has 10 residues. Germline CDR1 reads LNHDA; CDR2 reads SQIVND (reference sequence). In DNA, the CDR3 is TGTGCCACTTCCAGGGATACGCAGTATTTT. Encoded protein: CATSRDTQYF.

The CDR3 nucleotides read TGCGCCAGCAGCTTGGTGGCTAGGCACAATGAGCAGTTCTTC. This translates into CASSLVARHNEQFF. The V and J genes are TRBV5-1 and TRBJ2-1, with no clear D. This CDR3 region has 14 residues. The germline gives CDR1 SGHRS, CDR2 YFSETQ. Trimming pared 0 bases from V and 5 bases from J, leaving 9 bases between.

The chain is built from TRBV5-5 and TRBJ2-1; 10 bases are a match to TRBD2. The CDR3 has 17 residues. Unmatched junction bases numbered 15, after V lost 5 bases and J lost 7 bases. Germline-derived CDR1 and CDR2 are SGHKS and YYEKEE (reference sequence). CDR3 in amino acids: CASRSPRGGLAINEQFF. CDR3 DNA: TGTGCCAGCAGATCCCCCCGGGGGGGACTAGCGATTAATGAGCAGTTCTTC.

The chain links TRBV7-9 to TRBJ2-1; D is ambiguous. The CDR3 has 11 residues. V was shortened by 5 bases and J by 4 bases, with 3 bases between the two germline ends. From germline, CDR1 is SEHNR and CDR2 FQNEAQ (reference sequence). CDR3 residues: CASSPYNEQFF. DNA for the CDR3: TGTGCCAGCAGCCCTTACAATGAGCAGTTCTTC.

The rearrangement uses TRBV6-5 and TRBJ1-1; D gene unclear. From germline, CDR1 is MNHEY and CDR2 SVGAGI. V was pared by 8 bases and J by 5 bases, with 15 bases between. The CDR3 has 13 amino acids. Here the CDR3 DNA reads TGTGCCAGCGACCCCCCGAGGGATACTGAAGCTTTCTTT. It translates to CASDPPRDTEAFF.